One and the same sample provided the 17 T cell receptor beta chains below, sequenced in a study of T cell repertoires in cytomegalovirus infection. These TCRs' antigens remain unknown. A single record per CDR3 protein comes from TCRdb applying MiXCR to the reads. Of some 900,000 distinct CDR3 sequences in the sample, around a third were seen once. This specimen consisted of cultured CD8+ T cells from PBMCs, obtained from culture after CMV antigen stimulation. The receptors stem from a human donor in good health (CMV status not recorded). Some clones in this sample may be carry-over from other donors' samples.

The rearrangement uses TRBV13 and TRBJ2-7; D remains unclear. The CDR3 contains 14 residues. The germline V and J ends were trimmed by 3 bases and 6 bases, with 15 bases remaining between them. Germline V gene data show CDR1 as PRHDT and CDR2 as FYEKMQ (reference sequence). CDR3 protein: CASSLGRNPVEQYV. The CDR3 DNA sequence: TGTGCCAGCAGCTTGGGCAGGAACCCCGTCGAGCAGTACGTC.

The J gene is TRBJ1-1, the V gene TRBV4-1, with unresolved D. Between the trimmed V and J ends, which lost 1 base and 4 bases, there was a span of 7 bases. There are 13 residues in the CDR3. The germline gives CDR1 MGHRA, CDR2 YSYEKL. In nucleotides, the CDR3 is TGCGCCAGCAGCCAAGGTTGGAGCACTGAAGCTTTCTTT. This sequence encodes CASSQGWSTEAFF.

The DNA of the CDR3 is TGCGCCAGCAGCCAGACGGACGAGAACACTGAAGCTTTCTTT. Translation: CASSQTDENTEAFF. The chain joins TRBV4-1 to TRBJ1-1, with no clear D. The V and J ends lost 3 bases and 1 base respectively, with 9 bases between them. The CDR3 runs to 14 residues. Germline V gene sequence: CDR1 MGHRA, CDR2 YSYEKL.

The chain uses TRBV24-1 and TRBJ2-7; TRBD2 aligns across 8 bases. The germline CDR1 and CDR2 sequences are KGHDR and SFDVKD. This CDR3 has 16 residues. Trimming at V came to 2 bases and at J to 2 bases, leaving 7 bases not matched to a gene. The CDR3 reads CATSDSERGPTYEQYV. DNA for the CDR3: TGTGCCACCAGTGATTCTGAGCGGGGGCCAACCTACGAGCAGTACGTC.

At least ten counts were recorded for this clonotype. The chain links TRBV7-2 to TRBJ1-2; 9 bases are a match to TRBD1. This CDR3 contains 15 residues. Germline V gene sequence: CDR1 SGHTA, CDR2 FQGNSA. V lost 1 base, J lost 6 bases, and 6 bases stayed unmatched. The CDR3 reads CASSLEGTGSHGYTF. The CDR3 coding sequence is TGTGCCAGCAGCTTAGAAGGGACAGGGTCCCATGGCTACACCTTC.

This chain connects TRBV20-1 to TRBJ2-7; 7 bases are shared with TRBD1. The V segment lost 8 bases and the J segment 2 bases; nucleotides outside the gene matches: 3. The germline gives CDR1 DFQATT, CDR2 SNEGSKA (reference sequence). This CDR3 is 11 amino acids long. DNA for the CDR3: TGCAGTCCGGGACAGCCCTACGAGCAGTACTTC. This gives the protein CSPGQPYEQYF.

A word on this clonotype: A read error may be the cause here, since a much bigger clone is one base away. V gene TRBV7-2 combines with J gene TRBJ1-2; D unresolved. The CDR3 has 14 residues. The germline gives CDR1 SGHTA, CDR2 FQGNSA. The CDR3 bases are TGTGTCAGCATCCCGGGTGAGAGAACTTATGGCTACACCTTC. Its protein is CVSIPGERTYGYTF.

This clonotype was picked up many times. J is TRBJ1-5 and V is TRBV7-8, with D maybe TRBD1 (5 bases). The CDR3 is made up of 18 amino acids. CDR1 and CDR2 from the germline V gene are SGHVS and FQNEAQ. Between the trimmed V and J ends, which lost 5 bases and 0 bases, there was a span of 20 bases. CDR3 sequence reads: CASSQRAGGPDSNQPQHF. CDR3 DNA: TGTGCCAGCAGCCAAAGAGCTGGGGGTCCTGATAGCAATCAGCCCCAGCATTTT.

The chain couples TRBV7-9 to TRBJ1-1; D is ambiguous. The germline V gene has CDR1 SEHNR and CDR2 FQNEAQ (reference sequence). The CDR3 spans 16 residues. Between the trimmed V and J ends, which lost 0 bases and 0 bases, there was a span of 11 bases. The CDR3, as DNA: TGTGCCAGCAGCTTAGCTCCGGGAGGAATGAACACTGAAGCTTTCTTT. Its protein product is CASSLAPGGMNTEAFF.

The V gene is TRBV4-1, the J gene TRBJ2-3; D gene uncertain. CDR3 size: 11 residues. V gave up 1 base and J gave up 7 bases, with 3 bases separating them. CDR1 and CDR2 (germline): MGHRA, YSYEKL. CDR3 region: CASSQAYTQYF. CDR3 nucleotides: TGCGCCAGCAGCCAAGCGTATACGCAGTATTTT.

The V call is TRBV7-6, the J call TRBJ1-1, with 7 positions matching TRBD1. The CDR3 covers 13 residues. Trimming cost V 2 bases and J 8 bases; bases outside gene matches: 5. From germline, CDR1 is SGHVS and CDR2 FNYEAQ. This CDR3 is CASSLRGGQEAFF. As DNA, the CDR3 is TGTGCCAGCAGCTTAAGGGGGGGACAGGAAGCTTTCTTT.

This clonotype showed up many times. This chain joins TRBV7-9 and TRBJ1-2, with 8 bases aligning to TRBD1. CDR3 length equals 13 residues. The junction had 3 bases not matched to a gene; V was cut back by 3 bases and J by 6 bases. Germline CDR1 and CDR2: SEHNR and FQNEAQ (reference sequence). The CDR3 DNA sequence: TGTGCCAGCAGCTTGGACAGGGTGGATGGCTACACCTTC. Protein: CASSLDRVDGYTF.

This CDR3 reads CASTVDGGSTEAFF. Here the CDR3 DNA reads TGTGCCAGCACCGTCGACGGGGGTAGTACTGAAGCTTTCTTT. The chain recombines TRBV11-1 with TRBJ1-1; D is possibly TRBD1 (5 bases). The CDR3 runs to 14 residues. Trimming stripped 7 bases from V and 5 bases from J, with 17 bases between. Germline CDR1 SGHAT, CDR2 FQDESV (reference sequence).

CDR3 protein: CASSTHYGVQETQYF. The CDR3 DNA reads as TGTGCCAGCAGCACGCATTACGGGGTTCAAGAGACCCAGTACTTC. This chain links TRBV11-2 with TRBJ2-5; D may be TRBD2 (5 bases). The germline gives CDR1 SGHAT, CDR2 FQNNGV. V lost 5 bases and J 2 bases, leaving 15 bases between the germline ends. CDR3 size: 15 residues.

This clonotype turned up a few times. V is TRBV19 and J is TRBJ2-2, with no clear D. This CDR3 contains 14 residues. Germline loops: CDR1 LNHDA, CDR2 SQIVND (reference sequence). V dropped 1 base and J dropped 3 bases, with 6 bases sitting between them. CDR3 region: CASSIGLDTGELFF. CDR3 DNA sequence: TGTGCCAGTAGTATAGGATTGGACACCGGGGAGCTGTTTTTT.

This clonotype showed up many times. The CDR3 coding sequence is TGTGCCAGCAGCCCGAGGGGGCCCGCACGGGCTACCTACGAGCAGTACGTC. As protein: CASSPRGPARATYEQYV. The rearrangement joins TRBV7-2 to TRBJ2-7; 7 positions match TRBD1. Germline V gene data show CDR1 as SGHTA and CDR2 as FQGNSA. V trimming: 5 bases; J trimming: 2 bases; junction bases outside the gene matches: 15. The CDR3 contains 17 residues.

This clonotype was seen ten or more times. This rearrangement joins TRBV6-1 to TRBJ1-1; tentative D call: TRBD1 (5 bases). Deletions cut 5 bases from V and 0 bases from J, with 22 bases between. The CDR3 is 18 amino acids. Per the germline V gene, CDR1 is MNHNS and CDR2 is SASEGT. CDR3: CASSKGPGLGLLNTEAFF. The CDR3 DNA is TGTGCCAGCAGTAAGGGACCCGGCTTAGGTCTCCTGAACACTGAAGCTTTCTTT.